The source of this TCR beta chain is a study of cytomegalovirus exposure and HLA in healthy donors. Whole-study findings and limits: One variant, a missense change in DCLRE1C, was linked in a later analysis to TCR beta V- and J-gene trimming.

Those who donated were healthy bone marrow donors. The PCR contained 60 Vbeta and 13 Jbeta primers. Produced via immunoSEQ multiplex PCR; TCRdb's table is partial and in-frame only. The table lists over 200,000 clones, about two thirds of them singletons. As regards this clone: Its antigen is still unknown.

This sequence originates from a man aged 40-55 years in good health and CMV-seropositive. The sequencing input was PBMCs.

CDR3 nucleotides: TGTGCCAGCAGTTTACAGGGGGGGACAGGGGGCAGGTATGGCTACACCTTC. Its protein is CASSLQGGTGGRYGYTF. The J gene is TRBJ1-2, the V gene TRBV27; 12 bases agree with TRBD1. This CDR3 has 17 residues. Trimming took 2 bases from V and 5 from J; bases not matched to a gene: 9. Germline-derived CDR1 and CDR2 are MNHEY and SMNVEV (reference sequence).